This T cell receptor (beta chain) appears in the sequencing data of a study of blood T cells in healthy people across ages. The CDR3 loop spans 11 amino acids. Trimming removed 6 bases at V and 9 bases at J, with 11 bases between. CDR1 and CDR2 (germline): DFQATT, SNEGSKA (reference sequence). Primers used in a second PCR of about 7 to 11 cycles were a sample-barcoded 5' primer and a J-beta primer mix. Per sample, CDR3-containing paired-end reads numbered at least 3 million. TCRdb re-derived calls from the 5' RACE reads in MiXCR, one entry per CDR3 protein. The table lists approximately 1.5 million distinct CDR3 sequences, approximately 32% of them singletons. Broader study findings: Age showed a roughly linear inverse relationship with TCR beta diversity per million T cells. A greater number of naive CD4+ cells and higher diversity distinguished long-lived donors from aged donors.

For this clonotype: The antigen is undetermined.

The chain is built from TRBV20-1 and TRBJ1-4; D remains ambiguous. This clonotype was obtained from a woman aged 25 to 39 in good health. Source material: blood. CDR3 sequence (DNA): TGCAGTGCGGGCAGCCCACAAAAACTGTTTTTT. Its translation: CSAGSPQKLFF.